The rows below give T cell receptor beta chains drawn from one sample of a study of vaccination and CD4 T cells after COVID-19. These receptors' antigens are unknown. MiXCR, applied by TCRdb to the PCR reads, yields one record per CDR3 protein. Of around 18,000 distinct CDR3 sequences in the sample, under 60% were seen once. Source: CD4+ T cells from blood, cultured in vitro, taken after SARS-CoV-2 vaccination. The receptors shown here come from a human donor who had recovered from COVID-19. The CDR3 runs from the conserved cysteine through the conserved F or W. D genes are given only for firm matches. A clone size is listed for some rows: how often the clone was seen (once, few, many), or a class if it is expanded.

D gene	clone size	J gene	V gene	CDR3 protein	CDR3 DNA
-	-	TRBJ1-2	TRBV19	CASSIDSRSRGYTF	TGTGCCAGTAGTATAGATTCCCGCTCCCGTGGCTACACCTTC
TRBD1	-	TRBJ1-2	TRBV6-1	CASSRRQGSNYGYTF	TGTGCCAGCAGTCGTCGACAGGGAAGTAACTATGGCTACACCTTC
TRBD1	-	TRBJ2-7	TRBV11-3	CASSLRGTGPYEQYF	TGTGCCAGCAGCCTAAGAGGGACAGGTCCCTACGAGCAGTACTTC
-	-	TRBJ1-1	TRBV19	CASVGGPGTEAFF	TGTGCCAGTGTTGGAGGCCCGGGCACTGAAGCTTTCTTT
-	-	TRBJ1-5	TRBV15	CATSRPGTPTFRF	TGTGCCACCAGCAGACCCGGGACACCAACTTTCCGTTTT
-	-	TRBJ2-5	TRBV12-3/TRBV12-4	CASRAQGRETQYF	TGTGCCAGCAGGGCCCAGGGAAGAGAGACCCAGTACTTC
-	few	TRBJ1-2	TRBV27	CASRRDFGGGGYTF	TGTGCCAGCAGACGGGATTTTGGGGGCGGTGGCTACACCTTC
-	-	TRBJ2-3	TRBV6-5	CASSYDGSSTDTQYF	TGTGCCAGCAGTTACGACGGTTCTAGCACAGATACGCAGTATTTT
-	medium-sized	TRBJ1-2	TRBV27	CATTSTGGGVNGYTF	TGTGCCACCACCTCGACGGGGGGCGGGGTGAATGGCTACACCTTC
TRBD2	-	TRBJ2-1	TRBV20-1	CSVEGLAGGYNEQFF	TGCAGTGTCGAAGGTCTAGCGGGAGGGTACAATGAGCAGTTCTTC
-	-	TRBJ2-3	TRBV30	CAWRLITDTQYF	TGTGCCTGGAGGCTCATCACAGATACGCAGTATTTT
-	-	TRBJ2-2	TRBV24-1	CATRGWGGAENTGELFF	TGTGCCACCAGGGGGTGGGGGGGGGCTGAGAACACCGGGGAGCTGTTTTTT